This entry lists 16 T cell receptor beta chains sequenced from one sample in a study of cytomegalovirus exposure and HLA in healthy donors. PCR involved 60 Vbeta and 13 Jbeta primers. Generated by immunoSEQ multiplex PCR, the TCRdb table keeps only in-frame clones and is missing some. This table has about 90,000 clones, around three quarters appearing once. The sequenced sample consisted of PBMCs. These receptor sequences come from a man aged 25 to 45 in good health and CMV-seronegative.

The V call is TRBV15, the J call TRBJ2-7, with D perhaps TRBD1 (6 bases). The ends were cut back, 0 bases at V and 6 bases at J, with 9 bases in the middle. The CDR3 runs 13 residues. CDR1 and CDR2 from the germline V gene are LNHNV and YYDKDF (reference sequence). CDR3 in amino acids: CATSRDPGAEQYV. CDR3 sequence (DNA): TGTGCCACCAGCAGAGATCCAGGGGCCGAGCAGTACGTC.

The DNA of the CDR3 is TGTGCCAGCAGTCCTAATAGACAGGCCCCGATGTACGTC. Translation: CASSPNRQAPMYV. The gene calls are TRBV5-8 and TRBJ2-7; possible D gene TRBD1, 6 bases. Trimming pared 5 bases from V and 12 bases from J, leaving 21 bases between. Germline lookup yields CDR1 SGHTS and CDR2 YDEGEE. This CDR3 comprises 13 residues.

The CDR3 bases are TGTGCCAGCAGCTGGCCGGCGGGGGGCCCCTCAGATACGCAGTATTTT. It codes for CASSWPAGGPSDTQYF. J is TRBJ2-3 and V is TRBV7-8; 8 positions agree with TRBD2. Trimming at V came to 4 bases and at J to 4 bases, leaving 10 bases not matched to a gene. CDR1 and CDR2 from the germline V gene are SGHVS and FQNEAQ. The CDR3 has 16 amino acids.

The CDR3 sequence: CASSLLVDRGAIQYF. CDR3 nucleotides: TGTGCCAGCAGCTTGCTTGTGGACAGGGGAGCCATTCAGTACTTC. The rearrangement links TRBV5-6 to TRBJ2-4, with TRBD1 matching over 9 bases. With 1 base clipped from V and 9 bases from J, the junction kept 8 bases outside the gene matches. Germline V gene data show CDR1 as SGHDT and CDR2 as YYEEEE. This CDR3 contains 15 residues.

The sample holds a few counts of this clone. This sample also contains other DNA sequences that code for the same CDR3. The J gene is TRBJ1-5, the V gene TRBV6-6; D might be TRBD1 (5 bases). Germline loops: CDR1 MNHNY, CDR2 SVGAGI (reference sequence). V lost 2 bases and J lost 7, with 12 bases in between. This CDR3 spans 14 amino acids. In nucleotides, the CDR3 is TGTGCCAGCAGTTACGCAGGGTCGGAGCAGCCCCAGCATTTT. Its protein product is CASSYAGSEQPQHF.

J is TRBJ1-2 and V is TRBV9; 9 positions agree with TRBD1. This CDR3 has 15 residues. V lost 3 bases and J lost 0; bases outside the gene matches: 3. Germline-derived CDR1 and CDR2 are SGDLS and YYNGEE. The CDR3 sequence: CASSARTGANYGYTF. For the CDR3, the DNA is TGTGCCAGCAGCGCACGGACAGGGGCTAACTATGGCTACACCTTC.

The CDR3 protein is CASLGVAYTF. In nucleotides, the CDR3 is TGTGCCAGCTTAGGGGTTGCCTACACCTTC. The chain has TRBV25-1 and TRBJ1-2, with D maybe TRBD1 (5 bases). V was trimmed by 8 bases and J by 10 bases, leaving 11 bases between them. The CDR3 totals 10 residues. Looked up from germline, CDR1 is MGHDK and CDR2 is SYGVNS.

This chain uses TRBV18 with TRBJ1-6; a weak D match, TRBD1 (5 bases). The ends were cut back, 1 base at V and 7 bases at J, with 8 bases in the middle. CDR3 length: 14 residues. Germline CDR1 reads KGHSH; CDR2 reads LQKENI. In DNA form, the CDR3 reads TGTGCCAGCTCACCACGGGACTTGAATTCACCCCTCCACTTT. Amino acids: CASSPRDLNSPLHF. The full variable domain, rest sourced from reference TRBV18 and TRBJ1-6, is NAGVMQNPRHLVRRRGQEARLRCSPMKGHSHVYWYRQLPEEGLKFMVYLQKENIIDESGMPKERFSAEFPKEGPSILRIQQVVRGDSAAYFCASSPRDLNSPLHFGNGTRLTVT.

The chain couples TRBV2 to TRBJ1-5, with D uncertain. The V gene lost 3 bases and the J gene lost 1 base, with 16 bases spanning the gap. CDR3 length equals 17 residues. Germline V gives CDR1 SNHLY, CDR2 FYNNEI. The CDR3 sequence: CASSDIGGEWSNQPQHF. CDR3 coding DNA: TGTGCCAGCAGTGATATCGGCGGGGAGTGGAGCAATCAGCCCCAGCATTTT.

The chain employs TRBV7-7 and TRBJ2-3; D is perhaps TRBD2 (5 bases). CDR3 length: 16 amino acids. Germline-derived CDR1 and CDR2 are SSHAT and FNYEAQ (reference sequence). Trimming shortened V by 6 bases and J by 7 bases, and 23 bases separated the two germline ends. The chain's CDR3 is CASRRPLRGETYTQYF. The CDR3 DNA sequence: TGTGCCAGCAGACGCCCCCTACGGGGAGAGACCTATACGCAGTATTTT.

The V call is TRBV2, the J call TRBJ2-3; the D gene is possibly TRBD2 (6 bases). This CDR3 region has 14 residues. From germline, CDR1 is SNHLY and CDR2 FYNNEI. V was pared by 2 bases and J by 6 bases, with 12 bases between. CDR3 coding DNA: TGTGCCAGCAGTGAATTGCGGGCGGGGGATACGCAGTATTTT. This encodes CASSELRAGDTQYF. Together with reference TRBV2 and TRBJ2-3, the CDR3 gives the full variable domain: EPEVTQTPSHQVTQMGQEVILRCVPISNHLYFYWYRQILGQKVEFLVSFYNNEISEKSEIFDDQFSVERPDGSNFTLKIRSTKLEDSAMYFCASSELRAGDTQYFGPGTRLTVL.

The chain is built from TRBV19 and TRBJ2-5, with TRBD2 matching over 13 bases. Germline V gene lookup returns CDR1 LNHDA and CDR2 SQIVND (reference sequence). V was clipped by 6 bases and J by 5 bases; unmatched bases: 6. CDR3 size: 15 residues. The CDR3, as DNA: TGTGCCAGTAGCCCGGGACTAGCGGGAACGGAGACCCAGTACTTC. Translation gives CASSPGLAGTETQYF.

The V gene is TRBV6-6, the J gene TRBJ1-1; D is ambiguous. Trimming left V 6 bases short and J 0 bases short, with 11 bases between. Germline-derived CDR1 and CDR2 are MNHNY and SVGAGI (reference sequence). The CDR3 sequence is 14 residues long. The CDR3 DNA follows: TGTGCCAGCAGCCAGGAGGGAGTGAACACTGAAGCTTTCTTT. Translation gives CASSQEGVNTEAFF.

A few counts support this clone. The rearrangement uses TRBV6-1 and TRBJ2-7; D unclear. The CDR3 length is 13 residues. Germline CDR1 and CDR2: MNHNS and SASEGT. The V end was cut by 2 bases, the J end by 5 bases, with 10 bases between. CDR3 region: CASSELWPHEQYF. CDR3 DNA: TGTGCCAGCAGTGAATTATGGCCGCACGAGCAGTACTTC.

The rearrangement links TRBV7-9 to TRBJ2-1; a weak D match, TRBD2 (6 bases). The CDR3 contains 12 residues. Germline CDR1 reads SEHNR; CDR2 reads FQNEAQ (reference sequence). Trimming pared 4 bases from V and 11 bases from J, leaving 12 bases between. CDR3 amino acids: CASSSRDLQQFF. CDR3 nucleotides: TGTGCCAGCAGCTCACGGGACTTACAGCAGTTCTTC.

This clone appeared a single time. CDR3 sequence: CASSKRSSGRAVEQYV. CDR3 DNA sequence: TGTGCCAGCAGCAAAAGATCTAGCGGGAGGGCCGTCGAGCAGTACGTC. V usage is TRBV21-1 and J usage is TRBJ2-7; the table's TRBD2 call for D was not verified on the DNA. TRBV21-1 is annotated as a pseudogene. The CDR3 contains 16 residues.